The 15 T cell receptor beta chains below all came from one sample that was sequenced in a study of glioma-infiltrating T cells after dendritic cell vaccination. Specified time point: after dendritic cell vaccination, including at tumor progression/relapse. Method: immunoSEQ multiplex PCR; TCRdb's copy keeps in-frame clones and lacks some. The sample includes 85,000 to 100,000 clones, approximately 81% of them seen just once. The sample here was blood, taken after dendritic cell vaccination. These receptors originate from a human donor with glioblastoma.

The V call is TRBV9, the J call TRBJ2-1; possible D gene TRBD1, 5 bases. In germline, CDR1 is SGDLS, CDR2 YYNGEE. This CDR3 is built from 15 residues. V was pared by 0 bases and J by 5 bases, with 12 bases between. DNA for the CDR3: TGTGCCAGCAGCGTAGTTTCCACAGGTGACAATGAGCAGTTCTTC. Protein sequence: CASSVVSTGDNEQFF.

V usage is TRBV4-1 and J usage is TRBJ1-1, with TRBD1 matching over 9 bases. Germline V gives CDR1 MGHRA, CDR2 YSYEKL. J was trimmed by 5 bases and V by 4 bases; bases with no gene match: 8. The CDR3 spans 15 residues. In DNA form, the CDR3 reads TGCGCCAGCAGCCGTGAACAGGGGGCTGGGACTGAAGCTTTCTTT. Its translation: CASSREQGAGTEAFF.

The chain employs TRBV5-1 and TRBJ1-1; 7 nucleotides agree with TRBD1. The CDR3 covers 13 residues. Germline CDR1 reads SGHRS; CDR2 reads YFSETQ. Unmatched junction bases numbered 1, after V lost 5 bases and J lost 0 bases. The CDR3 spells CASSQGVNTEAFF. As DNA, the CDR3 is TGCGCCAGCAGTCAGGGGGTGAACACTGAAGCTTTCTTT. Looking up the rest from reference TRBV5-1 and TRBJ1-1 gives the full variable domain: KAGVTQTPRYLIKTRGQQVTLSCSPISGHRSVSWYQQTPGQGLQFLFEYFSETQRNKGNFPGRFSGRQFSNSRSEMNVSTLELGDSALYLCASSQGVNTEAFFGQGTRLTVV.

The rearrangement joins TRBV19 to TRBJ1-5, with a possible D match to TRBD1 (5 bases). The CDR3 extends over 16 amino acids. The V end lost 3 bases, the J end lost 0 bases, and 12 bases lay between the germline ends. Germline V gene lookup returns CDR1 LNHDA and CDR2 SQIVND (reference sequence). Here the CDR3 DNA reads TGTGCCAGTAGTATTCTCTTAGGGGATAGCAATCAGCCCCAGCATTTT. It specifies CASSILLGDSNQPQHF. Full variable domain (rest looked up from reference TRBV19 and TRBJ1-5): DGGITQSPKYLFRKEGQNVTLSCEQNLNHDAMYWYRQDPGQGLRLIYYSQIVNDFQKGDIAEGYSVSREKKESFPLTVTSAQKNPTAFYLCASSILLGDSNQPQHFGDGTRLSIL.

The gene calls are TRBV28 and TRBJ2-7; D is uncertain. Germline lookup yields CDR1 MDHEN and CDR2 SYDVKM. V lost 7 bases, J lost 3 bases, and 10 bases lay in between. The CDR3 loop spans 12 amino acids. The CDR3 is CASNNQDYEQYF. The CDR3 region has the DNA TGTGCCAGCAACAACCAGGACTACGAGCAGTACTTC.

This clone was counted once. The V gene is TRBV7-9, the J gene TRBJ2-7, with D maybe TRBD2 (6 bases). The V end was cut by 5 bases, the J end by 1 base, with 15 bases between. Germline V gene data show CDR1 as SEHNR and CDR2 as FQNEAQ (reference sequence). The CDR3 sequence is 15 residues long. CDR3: CASSPRAGRSYEQYF. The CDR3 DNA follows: TGTGCCAGCAGCCCCAGGGCGGGACGGTCCTACGAGCAGTACTTC.

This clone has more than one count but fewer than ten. CDR3 sequence reads: CASRPRGPKNIQYF. CDR3 DNA sequence: TGTGCCAGCAGGCCCAGGGGACCTAAAAACATTCAGTACTTC. The rearrangement joins TRBV6-5 to TRBJ2-4, with D tentatively TRBD1 (6 bases). CDR1 MNHEY and CDR2 SVGAGI come from the germline V gene. This CDR3 has 14 amino acids. The ends were cut back, 6 bases at V and 4 bases at J, with 13 bases in the middle.

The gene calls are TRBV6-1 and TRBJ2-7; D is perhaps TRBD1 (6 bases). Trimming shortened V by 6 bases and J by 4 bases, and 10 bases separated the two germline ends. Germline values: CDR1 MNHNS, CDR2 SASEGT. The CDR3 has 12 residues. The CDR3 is CASRYQGYEQYF. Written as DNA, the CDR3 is TGTGCCAGCAGATATCAGGGGTACGAGCAGTACTTC.

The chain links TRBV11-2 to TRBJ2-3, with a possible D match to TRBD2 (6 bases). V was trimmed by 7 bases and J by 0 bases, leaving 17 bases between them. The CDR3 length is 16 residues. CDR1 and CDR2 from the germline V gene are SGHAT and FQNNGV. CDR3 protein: CASIGGAGASTDTQYF. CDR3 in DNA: TGTGCCAGCATCGGAGGGGCAGGCGCGAGCACAGATACGCAGTATTTT.

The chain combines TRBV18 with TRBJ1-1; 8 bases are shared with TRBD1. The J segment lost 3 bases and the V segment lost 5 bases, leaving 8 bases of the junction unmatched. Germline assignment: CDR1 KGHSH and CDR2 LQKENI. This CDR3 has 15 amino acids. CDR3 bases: TGTGCCAGCTCAACCCGACAGGGGATGGACACTGAAGCTTTCTTT. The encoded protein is CASSTRQGMDTEAFF.

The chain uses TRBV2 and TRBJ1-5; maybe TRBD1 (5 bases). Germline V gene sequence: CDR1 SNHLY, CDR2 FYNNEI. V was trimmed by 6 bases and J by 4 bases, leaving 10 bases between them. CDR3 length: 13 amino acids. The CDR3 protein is CASSTQGNQPQHF. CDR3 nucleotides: TGTGCCAGCAGCACCCAGGGTAATCAGCCCCAGCATTTT.

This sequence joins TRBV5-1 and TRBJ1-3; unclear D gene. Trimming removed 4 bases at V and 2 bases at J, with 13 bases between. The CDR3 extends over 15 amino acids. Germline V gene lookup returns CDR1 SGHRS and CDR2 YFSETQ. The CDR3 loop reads CASSAPEDPGNTIYF. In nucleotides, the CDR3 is TGCGCCAGCAGCGCACCTGAGGATCCTGGAAACACCATATATTTT. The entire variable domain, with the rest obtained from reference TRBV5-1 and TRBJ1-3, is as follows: KAGVTQTPRYLIKTRGQQVTLSCSPISGHRSVSWYQQTPGQGLQFLFEYFSETQRNKGNFPGRFSGRQFSNSRSEMNVSTLELGDSALYLCASSAPEDPGNTIYFGEGSWLTVV.

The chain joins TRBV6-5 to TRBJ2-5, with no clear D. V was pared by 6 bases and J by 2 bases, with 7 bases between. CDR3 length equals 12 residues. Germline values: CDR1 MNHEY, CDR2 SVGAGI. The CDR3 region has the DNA TGTGCCAGCAGGTCAGAACAAGAGACCCAGTACTTC. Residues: CASRSEQETQYF.

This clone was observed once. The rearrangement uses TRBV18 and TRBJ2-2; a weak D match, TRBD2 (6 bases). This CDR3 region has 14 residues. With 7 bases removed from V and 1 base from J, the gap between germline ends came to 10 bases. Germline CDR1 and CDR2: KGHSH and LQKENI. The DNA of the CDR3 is TGTGCCAGCTTTGGGAGGCAGAACACCGGGGAGCTGTTTTTT. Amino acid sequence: CASFGRQNTGELFF.

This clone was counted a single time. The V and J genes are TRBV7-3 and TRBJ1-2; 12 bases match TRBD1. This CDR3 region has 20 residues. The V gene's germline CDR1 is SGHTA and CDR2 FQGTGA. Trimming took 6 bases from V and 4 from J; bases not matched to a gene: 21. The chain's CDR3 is CASSPTGTGGAKNLRYGYTF. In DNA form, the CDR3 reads TGTGCCAGCAGTCCAACCGGGACAGGGGGCGCAAAAAATCTTCGCTATGGCTACACCTTC.